The entry below describes one TCR beta chain. Its antigen is not known. With 60 Vbeta and 13 Jbeta primers, the PCR was carried out. Clones were read by immunoSEQ multiplex PCR, and TCRdb kept only the in-frame ones, dropping some. The sample carries about 130,000 clones, approximately 83% recorded once. The record originates from a study of cytomegalovirus exposure and HLA in healthy donors. The length of the CDR3 is 17 residues. The junction had 6 bases not matched to a gene; V was cut back by 3 bases and J by 0 bases. Germline values: CDR1 SGHRS, CDR2 YFSETQ. The study's findings and limits: Previously analyzed data showed that most TCR beta V segments were productive at a frequency of about 90% or about 30%.

V gene TRBV5-1 combines with J gene TRBJ2-3; 11 nucleotides agree with TRBD2. Input material: PBMCs. The sequence was obtained from a girl aged 2-10 years in good health and CMV-seronegative. The CDR3: CASSSYGTSGSTDTQYF. CDR3 coding DNA: TGCGCCAGCAGCTCCTATGGGACTAGCGGAAGCACAGATACGCAGTATTTT.